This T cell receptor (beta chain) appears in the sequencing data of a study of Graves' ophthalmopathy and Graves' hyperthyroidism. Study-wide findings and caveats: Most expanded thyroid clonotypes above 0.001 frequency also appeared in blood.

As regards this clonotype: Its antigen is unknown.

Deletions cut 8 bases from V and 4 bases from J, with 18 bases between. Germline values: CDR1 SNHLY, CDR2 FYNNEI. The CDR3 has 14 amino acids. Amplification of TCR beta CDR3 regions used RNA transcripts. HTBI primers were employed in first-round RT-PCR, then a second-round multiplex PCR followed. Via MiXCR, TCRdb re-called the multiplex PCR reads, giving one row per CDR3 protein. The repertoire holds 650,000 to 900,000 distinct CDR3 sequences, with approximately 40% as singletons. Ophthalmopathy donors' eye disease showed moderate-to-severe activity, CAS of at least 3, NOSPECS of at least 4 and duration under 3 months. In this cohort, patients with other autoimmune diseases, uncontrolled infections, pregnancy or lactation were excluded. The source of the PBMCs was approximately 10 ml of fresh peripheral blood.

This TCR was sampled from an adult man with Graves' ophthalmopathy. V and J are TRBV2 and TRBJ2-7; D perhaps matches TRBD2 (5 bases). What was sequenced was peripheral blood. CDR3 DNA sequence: TGTGCCAGCTCACCATCCCGGGAAGGATACGAGCAGTACTTC. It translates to CASSPSREGYEQYF.